Below are 19 T cell receptor beta chains sequenced from a single sample in a study of blood T cell repertoires in COVID-19. Clones were read by immunoSEQ multiplex PCR, and TCRdb kept only the in-frame ones, dropping some. The sample shows some 150,000 clones, about 80% of them seen only once. The sample comprised PBMCs or T cells enriched from blood (not recorded which). All receptors come from a man aged 50 or older who had recovered from COVID-19.

V gene TRBV9 combines with J gene TRBJ2-2, with D perhaps TRBD1 (5 bases). Trimming shortened V by 0 bases and J by 7 bases, and 13 bases separated the two germline ends. Germline assignment: CDR1 SGDLS and CDR2 YYNGEE. The CDR3 extends over 15 amino acids. The CDR3 here is CASSVDQGLGGELFF. CDR3 DNA sequence: TGTGCCAGCAGCGTAGACCAGGGATTAGGCGGGGAGCTGTTTTTT.

The CDR3 reads CASSLAAGQGVSPLHF. In DNA, the CDR3 is TGTGCCAGCAGCTTAGCGGCAGGACAGGGGGTTTCACCCCTCCACTTT. The V call is TRBV7-8, the J call TRBJ1-6, with 10 bases identical to TRBD1. The junction had 5 bases not matched to a gene; V was cut back by 0 bases and J by 9 bases. Per the germline V gene, CDR1 is SGHVS and CDR2 is FQNEAQ. The CDR3 totals 16 residues.

This sequence joins TRBV18 and TRBJ1-2; D might be TRBD1 (5 bases). Germline-derived CDR1 and CDR2 are KGHSH and LQKENI. V gave up 5 bases and J gave up 0 bases, with 13 bases separating them. The CDR3 contains 15 residues. CDR3 region: CASSAQGGSNYGYTF. In DNA, the CDR3 is TGTGCCAGCTCAGCCCAGGGAGGGTCTAACTATGGCTACACCTTC.

This clone turned up a few times. The gene calls are TRBV6-2 or TRBV6-3 and TRBJ1-5, with D perhaps matching TRBD1 (6 bases). The CDR3 runs 12 residues. V shed 6 bases and J shed 11 bases, with 14 bases lying between them. Germline V CDR1 and CDR2: MNHEY, SVGEGT. CDR3 sequence: CASSDPDRAQHF. CDR3 in DNA: TGTGCCAGCAGCGACCCGGACAGAGCCCAGCATTTT.

This clone has more than one count but fewer than ten. CDR3 sequence (DNA): TGTGCCAGCAGTGAGGGTCTAGCGGGTTACAATGAGCAGTTCTTC. It translates to CASSEGLAGYNEQFF. V gene TRBV2 combines with J gene TRBJ2-1; 8 bases match TRBD2. V was pared by 3 bases and J by 4 bases, with 5 bases of the junction left unmatched. Germline loops: CDR1 SNHLY, CDR2 FYNNEI. The CDR3 runs to 15 residues.

This sequence joins TRBV30 and TRBJ1-1; unclear D gene. This CDR3 comprises 13 residues. V was cut by 2 bases and J by 7 bases, with 14 bases left in between. Germline values: CDR1 GTSNPN, CDR2 SVGIG (reference sequence). The CDR3 region has the DNA TGTGCCTGGAGTCCACGTATCGCGGGTGAAGCTTTCTTT. Protein product: CAWSPRIAGEAFF. Looking up the rest from reference TRBV30 and TRBJ1-1 gives the full variable domain: SQTIHQWPATLVQPVGSPLSLECTVEGTSNPNLYWYRQAAGRGLQLLFYSVGIGQISSEVPQNLSASRPQDRQFILSSKKLLLSDSGFYLCAWSPRIAGEAFFGQGTRLTVV.

This clone was picked up one time. The rearrangement joins TRBV10-3 to TRBJ1-1, with D uncertain. This CDR3 has 15 residues. The V gene lost 2 bases and the J gene lost 2 bases, with 12 bases spanning the gap. CDR1 and CDR2 from the germline V gene are ENHRY and SYGVKD. The CDR3 is CAISENAGPNTEAFF. The CDR3 nucleotides read TGTGCCATCAGTGAGAATGCGGGCCCCAACACTGAAGCTTTCTTT.

The J gene is TRBJ2-7, the V gene TRBV5-1; no reliable D call. Trimming removed 5 bases from V and 2 bases from J, with 14 bases in between. The CDR3 has 14 residues. CDR1 SGHRS and CDR2 YFSETQ come from the germline V gene. The CDR3 spells CASRAGVGTYEQYF. CDR3 bases: TGCGCCAGCAGAGCCGGAGTCGGAACCTACGAGCAGTACTTC.

The chain uses TRBV9 and TRBJ2-3; D remains ambiguous. Germline assignment: CDR1 SGDLS and CDR2 YYNGEE. The CDR3 spans 14 residues. Trimming removed 0 bases from V and 1 base from J, with 6 bases in between. The CDR3 sequence: CASSVEQRTDTQYF. The DNA for the CDR3 is TGTGCCAGCAGCGTAGAACAGCGCACAGATACGCAGTATTTT. The whole variable domain, filled in from reference TRBV9 and TRBJ2-3, reads DSGVTQTPKHLITATGQRVTLRCSPRSGDLSVYWYQQSLDQGLQFLIQYYNGEERAKGNILERFSAQQFPDLHSELNLSSLELGDSALYFCASSVEQRTDTQYFGPGTRLTVL.

The chain recombines TRBV10-1 with TRBJ1-5; TRBD1 matches at 9 bases. The CDR3 contains 15 residues. The trim removed 9 bases at V and 3 bases at J, leaving 9 bases unmatched. The germline gives CDR1 WNHNN, CDR2 SYGVQD (reference sequence). The CDR3 is CARPTGTGNNQPQHF. CDR3 nucleotides: TGCGCCAGACCGACCGGGACAGGGAACAATCAGCCCCAGCATTTT.

The J gene is TRBJ1-2, the V gene TRBV6-2 or TRBV6-3, with D tentatively TRBD1 (6 bases). This CDR3 is 11 amino acids long. Trimming shortened V by 2 bases and J by 11 bases, and 9 bases separated the two germline ends. The germline V gene encodes CDR1 MNHEY and CDR2 SVGEGT. CDR3 sequence reads: CASSYPDSYTF. The CDR3 DNA reads TGTGCCAGCAGTTACCCGGACAGTTACACCTTC.

This rearrangement joins TRBV27 to TRBJ1-2; 7 bases map to TRBD1. Germline CDR1 and CDR2: MNHEY and SMNVEV (reference sequence). Trimming cost V 6 bases and J 8 bases; bases outside gene matches: 9. This CDR3 comprises 13 residues. DNA for the CDR3: TGTGCCAGCAGCTCCGGGACAGAGAAGGGCTACACCTTC. Its protein product is CASSSGTEKGYTF.

The genes are TRBV4-1 and TRBJ1-5; maybe TRBD1 (6 bases). The CDR3 totals 16 residues. V lost 1 base and J 0 bases, leaving 10 bases between the germline ends. Germline-derived CDR1 and CDR2 are MGHRA and YSYEKL. Here the CDR3 DNA reads TGCGCCAGCAGCCAAGGGGACACTTTTAGCAATCAGCCCCAGCATTTT. The encoded protein is CASSQGDTFSNQPQHF.

This chain uses TRBV5-5 with TRBJ1-1; D possibly corresponds to TRBD1 (6 bases). Trimming removed 2 bases at V and 0 bases at J, with 14 bases between. The germline CDR1 and CDR2 sequences are SGHKS and YYEKEE (reference sequence). This CDR3 has 16 amino acids. The CDR3 spells CASSLGSWTVNTEAFF. CDR3 DNA sequence: TGTGCCAGCAGCTTAGGTAGCTGGACAGTGAACACTGAAGCTTTCTTT.

As DNA, the CDR3 is TGCGCCAGCAGCTTGGGAGCGGGGGGCACAGATACGCAGTATTTT. It is translated as CASSLGAGGTDTQYF. The chain couples TRBV5-1 to TRBJ2-3, with 8 positions matching TRBD2. The germline CDR1 and CDR2 sequences are SGHRS and YFSETQ. V lost 0 bases and J lost 1; bases outside the gene matches: 1. This CDR3 contains 15 residues.

The chain links TRBV14 to TRBJ2-7; 7 positions agree with TRBD2. The CDR3 extends over 15 amino acids. Germline V gene data show CDR1 as SGHDN and CDR2 as FVKESK. V lost 3 bases and J lost 3; bases outside the gene matches: 8. Here the CDR3 reads CASSQGSGAYYEQYF. The CDR3, as DNA: TGTGCCAGCAGCCAGGGGAGCGGGGCCTACTACGAGCAGTACTTC.

This rearrangement joins TRBV19 to TRBJ2-7, with 10 bases matching TRBD1. The CDR3 totals 15 residues. Germline CDR1 is LNHDA and CDR2 is SQIVND (reference sequence). After removal of 2 bases from V and 5 bases from J, the junction contained 6 bases not matched to a gene. CDR3 nucleotide sequence: TGTGCCAGTAGTATAAGGGACAGGGGCTTCGACGAGCAGTACTTC. This sequence encodes CASSIRDRGFDEQYF.

This rearrangement joins TRBV5-1 to TRBJ1-2; a possible D gene is TRBD1 (6 bases). Germline lookup yields CDR1 SGHRS and CDR2 YFSETQ. The CDR3 consists of 17 residues. Between the trimmed V and J ends, which lost 4 bases and 2 bases, there was a span of 21 bases. The CDR3 DNA reads TGCGCCAGCAGCCTCCTACAACAGGGAAATTCCAACTATGGCTACACCTTC. This encodes CASSLLQQGNSNYGYTF.

The V and J genes are TRBV5-8 and TRBJ1-1, with 8 bases matching TRBD1. The CDR3 runs 14 residues. V was pared by 4 bases and J by 8 bases, with 10 bases of the junction left unmatched. Germline V lookup: CDR1 SGHTS, CDR2 YDEGEE. The CDR3, as DNA: TGTGCCAGCAGCAGAGGGACAGGCCCATGGGAAGCTTTCTTT. Protein product: CASSRGTGPWEAFF. Together with reference TRBV5-8 and TRBJ1-1, the CDR3 gives the full variable domain: EAGVTQSPTHLIKTRGQQATLRCSPISGHTSVYWYQQALGLGLQFLLWYDEGEERNRGNFPPRFSGRQFPNYSSELNVNALELEDSALYLCASSRGTGPWEAFFGQGTRLTVV.